What follows are 18 T cell receptor beta chains derived from one specimen sequenced in a study of T cells in Graves' hyperthyroidism and ophthalmopathy. What was amplified from RNA transcripts were TCR beta CDR3 regions. Initially, a first-round RT-PCR of the TCR CDR3 employed the HTBI primer set. Via MiXCR, TCRdb re-called the multiplex PCR reads, giving one row per CDR3 protein. Of under 400,000 distinct CDR3 sequences listed, 25% are singletons. Sequencing input: blood. The receptors come from a man in his fifties with Graves' hyperthyroidism.

V is TRBV20-1 and J is TRBJ2-3; TRBD2 is a possible D gene (5 bases). In germline, CDR1 is DFQATT, CDR2 SNEGSKA (reference sequence). This CDR3 contains 13 residues. V was shortened by 5 bases and J by 0 bases, with 9 bases between the two germline ends. CDR3 DNA: TGCAGTGCTTCGCGGACTAGCACAGATACGCAGTATTTT. Amino acids: CSASRTSTDTQYF.

The J gene is TRBJ1-2, the V gene TRBV30; D is possibly TRBD1 (5 bases). Germline-derived CDR1 and CDR2 are GTSNPN and SVGIG (reference sequence). The length of the CDR3 is 15 residues. Trimming pared 1 base from V and 1 base from J, leaving 13 bases between. The CDR3 region has the DNA TGTGCCTGGAGTGCAGCAGGGAGTGGTAACTATGGCTACACCTTC. Translated, it gives CAWSAAGSGNYGYTF.

V usage is TRBV4-1 and J usage is TRBJ2-7; 7 bases agree with TRBD1. V lost 4 bases and J lost 0; bases outside the gene matches: 9. The CDR3 covers 16 residues. CDR1 and CDR2 (germline): MGHRA, YSYEKL. The CDR3 sequence is CASSLTPGTASYEQYF. In nucleotides, the CDR3 is TGCGCCAGCAGCCTAACCCCCGGGACAGCCTCCTACGAGCAGTACTTC.

On this clonotype itself: One base away lies a much larger clone, so this may be a sequencing read error. The genes are TRBV11-2 and TRBJ2-1; D might be TRBD2 (5 bases). V was trimmed by 5 bases and J by 9 bases, leaving 20 bases between them. The CDR3 runs 15 residues. From germline, CDR1 is SGHAT and CDR2 FQNNGV. The CDR3 DNA follows: TGTGCCAGCAGCCGAACAGAGGACTCCCTAACTGAGCAGTTCTTC. It is translated as CASSRTEDSLTEQFF.

The V gene is TRBV7-2, the J gene TRBJ2-7, with 10 bases matching TRBD1. The V and J ends lost 6 bases and 3 bases, in that order; junction bases with no gene match: 11. Germline V lookup: CDR1 SGHTA, CDR2 FQGNSA. CDR3 size: 16 residues. The CDR3 nucleotides read TGTGCCAGCAGTTCGCTCTTCGGACAGGGGGGCTACGAGCAGTACTTC. It codes for CASSSLFGQGGYEQYF. The full variable domain, with the rest looked up from reference TRBV7-2 and TRBJ2-7, is GAGVSQSPSNKVTEKGKDVELRCDPISGHTALYWYRQSLGQGLEFLIYFQGNSAPDKSGLPSDRFSAERTGGSVSTLTIQRTQQEDSAVYLCASSSLFGQGGYEQYFGPGTRLTVT.

This chain connects TRBV5-1 to TRBJ2-2; perhaps TRBD2 as D (6 bases). Looked up from germline, CDR1 is SGHRS and CDR2 is YFSETQ. With 4 bases removed from V and 2 bases from J, the gap between germline ends came to 12 bases. The CDR3 contains 15 residues. CDR3: CASSRGDFNTGELFF. The CDR3 DNA is TGCGCCAGCAGCCGAGGGGACTTCAACACCGGGGAGCTGTTTTTT.

In its sample, this clonotype was seen many times. The chain employs TRBV2 and TRBJ2-7; D is undetermined. The V and J ends lost 6 bases and 5 bases respectively, with 11 bases between them. There are 12 residues in the CDR3. Germline values: CDR1 SNHLY, CDR2 FYNNEI. The CDR3 protein is CASRGLSHEQYF. In nucleotides, the CDR3 is TGTGCCAGCAGAGGGTTATCCCACGAGCAGTACTTC.

This clonotype was seen repeatedly, ten times or more. The gene calls are TRBV27 and TRBJ2-3; the D gene is possibly TRBD2 (6 bases). Germline CDR1 MNHEY, CDR2 SMNVEV (reference sequence). The V and J ends lost 3 bases and 0 bases respectively, with 7 bases between them. This CDR3 region has 14 residues. The DNA of the CDR3 is TGTGCCAGCAGTTTCCTAGCGAGCACAGATACGCAGTATTTT. This codes for CASSFLASTDTQYF.

The rearrangement joins TRBV30 to TRBJ2-2; no clear D. V lost 0 bases, J lost 1 base, and 12 bases lay in between. The CDR3 loop spans 16 amino acids. Germline-derived CDR1 and CDR2 are GTSNPN and SVGIG (reference sequence). The CDR3 sequence: CAWSVIRTMNTGELFF. CDR3 nucleotides: TGTGCCTGGAGTGTAATTAGGACCATGAACACCGGGGAGCTGTTTTTT.

This clonotype came up a few times. The DNA for the CDR3 is TGTGCCAGCAGCGACAGGACCCTGGAGCGCTCCTACGAGCAGTACTTC. Protein sequence: CASSDRTLERSYEQYF. This chain uses TRBV13 with TRBJ2-7; maybe TRBD1 (6 bases). This CDR3 comprises 16 residues. The V end lost 5 bases, the J end lost 0 bases, and 17 bases lay between the germline ends. Germline assignment: CDR1 PRHDT and CDR2 FYEKMQ (reference sequence).

The rearrangement uses TRBV5-4 and TRBJ2-7; TRBD2 aligns across 8 bases. The CDR3 spans 16 residues. Germline lookup yields CDR1 SGHNT and CDR2 YYREEE (reference sequence). The V segment lost 3 bases and the J segment 6 bases; nucleotides outside the gene matches: 14. The CDR3 region has the DNA TGTGCCAGCAGCTCCCAGCGGGCGGGAGGTTTGGCCGAGCAGTACTTC. It codes for CASSSQRAGGLAEQYF.

V usage is TRBV14 and J usage is TRBJ2-5; D may match TRBD1 or TRBD2 (5 bases each). V gave up 1 base and J gave up 11 bases, with 23 bases separating them. Germline V CDR1 and CDR2: SGHDN, FVKESK. The CDR3 runs to 16 residues. CDR3 protein: CASSQGTLRDQREQYF. As DNA, the CDR3 is TGTGCCAGCAGCCAAGGAACCCTCCGGGACCAGAGAGAGCAGTACTTC.

A single count supports this clonotype. The chain is built from TRBV6-4 and TRBJ2-2, with D tentatively TRBD1 (6 bases). V lost 5 bases to trimming and J lost 8 bases, with 24 bases between them. CDR3 length: 17 residues. The germline CDR1 and CDR2 sequences are MRHNA and SNTAGT. The CDR3 reads CASSYIVQGPLRGELFF. In DNA form, the CDR3 reads TGTGCCAGCAGTTACATTGTACAGGGACCGCTCAGGGGGGAGCTGTTTTTT.

This chain connects TRBV20-1 to TRBJ2-7, with 12 bases aligning to TRBD1. The CDR3 contains 17 residues. The germline CDR1 and CDR2 sequences are DFQATT and SNEGSKA (reference sequence). V dropped 6 bases and J dropped 2; count of bases not matched to a gene: 14. The chain's CDR3 is CSAPPPPGTGGPYEQYF. As DNA, the CDR3 is TGCAGTGCACCTCCTCCTCCCGGGACAGGGGGCCCCTACGAGCAGTACTTC.

This clonotype came up many times. V gene TRBV7-3 combines with J gene TRBJ2-1, with D possibly being TRBD2 (6 bases). The CDR3 runs 13 residues. Germline V gene data show CDR1 as SGHTA and CDR2 as FQGTGA. Trimming took 3 bases from V and 9 from J, leaving 12 bases between them. The CDR3 DNA sequence: TGTGCCAGCAGCTTCGGAGGGTTGAGTGAGCAGTTCTTC. Its protein is CASSFGGLSEQFF.

The chain joins TRBV12-5 to TRBJ2-7, with TRBD1 matching over 9 bases. This CDR3 is 14 amino acids long. From germline, CDR1 is LGHNT and CDR2 FRNRAP. Unmatched junction bases numbered 9, after V lost 7 bases and J lost 5 bases. CDR3 in amino acids: CASVPGQGIHEQYF. CDR3 sequence (DNA): TGTGCTAGTGTTCCGGGACAGGGTATCCACGAGCAGTACTTC.

This clonotype has at least ten counts. The rearrangement joins TRBV11-2 to TRBJ2-7; TRBD1 matches 7 bases. The CDR3 covers 14 residues. The ends lost 5 bases at V and 2 bases at J; junction bases unmatched: 6. Germline CDR1 is SGHAT and CDR2 is FQNNGV. Here the CDR3 reads CASSQTGLTYEQYF. DNA of the CDR3: TGTGCCAGCAGCCAGACAGGGCTAACCTACGAGCAGTACTTC.

V is TRBV5-1 and J is TRBJ2-1, with a tentative D call TRBD1 (5 bases). The CDR3 is 13 residues long. Germline CDR1 is SGHRS and CDR2 is YFSETQ. Trimming cost V 3 bases and J 7 bases, with 11 bases left between them. The CDR3 bases are TGCGCCAGCAGCTCGCAGGGTTTTAATGAGCAGTTCTTC. This encodes CASSSQGFNEQFF.